Following are 5 T cell receptor beta chains from one sample sequenced in a study of immune characterization of retroperitoneal liposarcoma. TCRdb independently ran MiXCR on the PCR reads; one entry per CDR3 protein. Of more than 10,000 distinct CDR3 sequences in the sample, roughly a quarter were seen once. The sequenced sample consisted of tumor tissue. The receptors derive from a male donor with retroperitoneal liposarcoma.

In its sample, this clonotype ranks as medium-sized. The V gene is TRBV7-2, the J gene TRBJ2-2; D may be TRBD2 (5 bases). Germline assignment: CDR1 SGHTA and CDR2 FQGNSA. CDR3 size: 15 residues. V was shortened by 4 bases and J by 1 base, with 10 bases between the two germline ends. The CDR3 DNA reads as TGTGCCAGCAGCTCCGAGGGTGGGAACACCGGGGAGCTGTTTTTT. It yields the protein CASSSEGGNTGELFF. The entire variable domain, with the rest obtained from reference TRBV7-2 and TRBJ2-2, is as follows: GAGVSQSPSNKVTEKGKDVELRCDPISGHTALYWYRQSLGQGLEFLIYFQGNSAPDKSGLPSDRFSAERTGGSVSTLTIQRTQQEDSAVYLCASSSEGGNTGELFFGEGSRLTVL.

This clonotype is medium-sized. The V and J genes are TRBV27 and TRBJ1-5; TRBD1 might be the D (6 bases). There are 16 residues in the CDR3. Germline CDR1 reads MNHEY; CDR2 reads SMNVEV (reference sequence). V lost 5 bases and J 4 bases, leaving 18 bases between the germline ends. The CDR3 loop reads CASSPPLAGANQPQHF. The CDR3 DNA reads as TGTGCCAGCAGTCCCCCGTTGGCGGGGGCTAATCAGCCCCAGCATTTT.

This clonotype turned up a few times. The V gene is TRBV6-1, the J gene TRBJ1-6; D is uncertain. V gave up 5 bases and J gave up 0 bases, with 11 bases separating them. The CDR3 is 16 residues long. From germline, CDR1 is MNHNS and CDR2 SASEGT. The CDR3 sequence: CASSYGESSYNSPLHF. DNA of the CDR3: TGTGCCAGCAGTTATGGGGAGAGCTCCTATAATTCACCCCTCCACTTT.

A note on this clonotype: A clone one base away is much larger, so this may be a read error. V gene TRBV6-1 combines with J gene TRBJ2-3; the D gene is possibly TRBD1 (6 bases). The DNA end lines up better with TRBJ2-1; the J call may be wrong. CDR1 MNHNS and CDR2 SASEGT come from the germline V gene. The CDR3 runs 14 residues. DNA of the CDR3: TGTGTCAGCAGTGAGACAGGCCACTCCTACGAGCAGTTCTTC. Amino acid sequence: CVSSETGHSYEQFF.

The chain combines TRBV6-6 with TRBJ2-1; TRBD1 matches at 11 bases. The DNA end favors TRBJ2-7, so the J call may be wrong. CDR3 length equals 16 residues. Germline V gives CDR1 MNHNY, CDR2 SVGAGI (reference sequence). The CDR3 loop is CASSRAGTGGLNEQYF. The CDR3 coding sequence is TGTGCCAGCAGCAGGGCCGGGACAGGGGGGTTAAATGAGCAGTACTTC.